The following is a TCR beta chain sequence with its context. What it binds is unknown. This specimen comes from a study of cytomegalovirus exposure and HLA in healthy donors. Findings and limits, study-wide: The study listed roughly 150 cytomegalovirus-associated TCR beta chains. The later analysis indicated that the majority of CMV-associated TCR beta chains appeared HLA-restricted. TRBV6-2, TRBV6-3 and other indistinguishable V segments were excluded. Across donors, most TCRs were seen rarely, yet some public ones were widespread.

The CDR3 consists of 13 residues. CDR1 LNHDA and CDR2 SQIVND come from the germline V gene (reference sequence). The V end was cut by 7 bases, the J end by 4 bases, with 11 bases between. The PCR had 60 Vbeta and 13 Jbeta primers. Libraries were prepared by immunoSEQ multiplex PCR; TCRdb keeps only in-frame clonotypes and omits some of them. The sample shows some 99,000 clones, around four fifths of them seen only once. The receptor was derived from a woman in her forties or fifties in good health and CMV-seropositive. Material for sequencing was PBMCs. This rearrangement joins TRBV19 to TRBJ2-1; perhaps TRBD1 as D (6 bases). The CDR3 protein is CASIDRLYNEQFF. In nucleotides, the CDR3 is TGTGCCAGTATAGACAGGTTATACAATGAGCAGTTCTTC.